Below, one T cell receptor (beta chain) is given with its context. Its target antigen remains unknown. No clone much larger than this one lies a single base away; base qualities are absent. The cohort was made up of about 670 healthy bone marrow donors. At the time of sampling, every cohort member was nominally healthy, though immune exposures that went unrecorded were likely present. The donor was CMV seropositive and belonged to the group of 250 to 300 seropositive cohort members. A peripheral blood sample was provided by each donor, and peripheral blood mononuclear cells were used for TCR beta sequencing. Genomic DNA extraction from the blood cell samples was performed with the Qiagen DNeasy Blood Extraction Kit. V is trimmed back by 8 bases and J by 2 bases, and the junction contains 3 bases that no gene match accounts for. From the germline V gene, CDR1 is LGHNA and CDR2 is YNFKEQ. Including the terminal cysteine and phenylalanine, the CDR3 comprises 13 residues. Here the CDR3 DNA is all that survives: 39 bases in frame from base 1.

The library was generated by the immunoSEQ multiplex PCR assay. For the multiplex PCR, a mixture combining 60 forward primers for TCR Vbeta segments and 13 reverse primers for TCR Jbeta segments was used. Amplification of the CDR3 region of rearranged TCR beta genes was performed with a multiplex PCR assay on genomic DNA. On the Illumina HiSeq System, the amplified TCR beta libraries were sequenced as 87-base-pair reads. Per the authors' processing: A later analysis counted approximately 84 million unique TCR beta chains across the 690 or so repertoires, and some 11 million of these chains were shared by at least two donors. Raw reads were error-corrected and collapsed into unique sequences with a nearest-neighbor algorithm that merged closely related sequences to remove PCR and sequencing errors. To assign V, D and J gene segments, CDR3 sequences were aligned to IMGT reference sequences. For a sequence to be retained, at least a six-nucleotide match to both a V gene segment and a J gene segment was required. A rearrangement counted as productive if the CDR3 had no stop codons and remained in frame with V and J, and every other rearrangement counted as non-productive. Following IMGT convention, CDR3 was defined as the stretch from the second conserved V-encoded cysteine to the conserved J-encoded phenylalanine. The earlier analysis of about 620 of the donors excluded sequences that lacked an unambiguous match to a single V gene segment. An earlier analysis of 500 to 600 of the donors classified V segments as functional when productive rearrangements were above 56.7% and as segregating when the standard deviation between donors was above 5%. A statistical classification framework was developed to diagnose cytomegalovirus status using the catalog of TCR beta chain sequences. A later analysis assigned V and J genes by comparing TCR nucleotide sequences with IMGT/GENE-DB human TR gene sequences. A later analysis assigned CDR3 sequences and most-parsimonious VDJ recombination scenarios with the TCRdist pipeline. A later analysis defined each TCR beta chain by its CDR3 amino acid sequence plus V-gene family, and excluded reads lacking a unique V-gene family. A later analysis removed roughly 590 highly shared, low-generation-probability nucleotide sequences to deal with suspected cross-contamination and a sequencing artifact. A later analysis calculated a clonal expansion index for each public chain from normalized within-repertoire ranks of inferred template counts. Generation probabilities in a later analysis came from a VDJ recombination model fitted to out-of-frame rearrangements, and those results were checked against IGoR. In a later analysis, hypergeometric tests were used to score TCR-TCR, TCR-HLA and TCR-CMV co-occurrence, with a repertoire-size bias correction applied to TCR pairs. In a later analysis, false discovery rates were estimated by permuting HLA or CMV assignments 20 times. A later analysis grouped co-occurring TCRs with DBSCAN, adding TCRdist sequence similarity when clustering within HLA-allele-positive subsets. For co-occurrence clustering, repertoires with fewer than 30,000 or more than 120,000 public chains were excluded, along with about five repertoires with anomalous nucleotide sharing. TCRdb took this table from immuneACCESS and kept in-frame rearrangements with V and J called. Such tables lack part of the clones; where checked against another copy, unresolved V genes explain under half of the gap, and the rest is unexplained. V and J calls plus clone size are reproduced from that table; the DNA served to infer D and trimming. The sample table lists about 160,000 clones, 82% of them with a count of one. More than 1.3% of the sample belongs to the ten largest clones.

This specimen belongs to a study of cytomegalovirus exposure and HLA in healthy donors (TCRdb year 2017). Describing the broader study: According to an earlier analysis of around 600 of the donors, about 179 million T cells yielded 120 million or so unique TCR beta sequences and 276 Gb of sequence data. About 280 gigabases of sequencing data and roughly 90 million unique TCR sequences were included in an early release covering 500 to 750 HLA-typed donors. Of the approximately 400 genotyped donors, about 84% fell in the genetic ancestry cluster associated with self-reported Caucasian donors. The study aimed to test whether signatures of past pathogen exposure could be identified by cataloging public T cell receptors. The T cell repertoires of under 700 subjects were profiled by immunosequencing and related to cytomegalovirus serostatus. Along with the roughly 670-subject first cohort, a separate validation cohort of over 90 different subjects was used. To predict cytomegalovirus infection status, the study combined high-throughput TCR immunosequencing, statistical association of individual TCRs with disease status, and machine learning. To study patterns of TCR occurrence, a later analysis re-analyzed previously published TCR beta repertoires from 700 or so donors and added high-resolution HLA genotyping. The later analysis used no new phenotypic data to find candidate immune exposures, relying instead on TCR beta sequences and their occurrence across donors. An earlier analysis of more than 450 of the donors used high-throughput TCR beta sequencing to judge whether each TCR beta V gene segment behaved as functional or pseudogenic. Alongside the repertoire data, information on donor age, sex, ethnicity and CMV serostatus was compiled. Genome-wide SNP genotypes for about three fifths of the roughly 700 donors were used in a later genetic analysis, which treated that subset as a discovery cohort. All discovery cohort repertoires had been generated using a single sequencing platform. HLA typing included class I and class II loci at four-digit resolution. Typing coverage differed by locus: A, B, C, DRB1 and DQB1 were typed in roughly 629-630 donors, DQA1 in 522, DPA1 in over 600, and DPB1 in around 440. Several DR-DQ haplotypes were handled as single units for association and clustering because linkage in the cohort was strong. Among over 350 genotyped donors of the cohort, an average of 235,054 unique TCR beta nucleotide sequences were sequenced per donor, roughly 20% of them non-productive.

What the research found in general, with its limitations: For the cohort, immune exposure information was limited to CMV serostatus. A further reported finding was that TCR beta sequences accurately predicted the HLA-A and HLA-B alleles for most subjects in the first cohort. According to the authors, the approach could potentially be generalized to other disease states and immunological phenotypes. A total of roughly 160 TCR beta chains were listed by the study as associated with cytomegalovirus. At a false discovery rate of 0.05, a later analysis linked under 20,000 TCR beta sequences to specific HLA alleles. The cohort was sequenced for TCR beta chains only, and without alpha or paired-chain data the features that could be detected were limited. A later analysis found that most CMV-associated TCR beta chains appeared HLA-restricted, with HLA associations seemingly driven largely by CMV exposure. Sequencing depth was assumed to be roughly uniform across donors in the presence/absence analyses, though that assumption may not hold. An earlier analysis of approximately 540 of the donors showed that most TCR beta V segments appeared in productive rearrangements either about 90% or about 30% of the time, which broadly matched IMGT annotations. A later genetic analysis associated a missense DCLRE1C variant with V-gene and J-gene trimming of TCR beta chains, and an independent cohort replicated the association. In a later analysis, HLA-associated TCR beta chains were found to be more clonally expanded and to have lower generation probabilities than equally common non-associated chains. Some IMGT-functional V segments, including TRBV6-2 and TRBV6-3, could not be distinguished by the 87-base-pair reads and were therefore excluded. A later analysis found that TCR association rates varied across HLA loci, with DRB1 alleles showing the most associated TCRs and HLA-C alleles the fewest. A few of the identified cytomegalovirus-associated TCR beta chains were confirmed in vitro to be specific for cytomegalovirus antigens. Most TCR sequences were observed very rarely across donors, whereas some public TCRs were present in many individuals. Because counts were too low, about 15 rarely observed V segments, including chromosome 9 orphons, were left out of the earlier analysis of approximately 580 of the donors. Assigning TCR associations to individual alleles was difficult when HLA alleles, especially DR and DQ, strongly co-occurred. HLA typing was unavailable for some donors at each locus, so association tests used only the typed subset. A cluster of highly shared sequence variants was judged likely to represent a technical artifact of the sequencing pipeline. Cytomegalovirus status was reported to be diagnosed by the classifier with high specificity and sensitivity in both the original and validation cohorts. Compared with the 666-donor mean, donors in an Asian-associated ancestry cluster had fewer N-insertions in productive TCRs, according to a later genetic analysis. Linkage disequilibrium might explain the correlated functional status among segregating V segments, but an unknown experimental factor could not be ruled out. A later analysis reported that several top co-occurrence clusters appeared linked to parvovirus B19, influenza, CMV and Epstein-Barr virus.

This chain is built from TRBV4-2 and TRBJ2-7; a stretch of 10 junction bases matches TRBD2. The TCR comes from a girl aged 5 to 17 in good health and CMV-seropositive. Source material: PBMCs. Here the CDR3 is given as CASRTSGTYEQYF. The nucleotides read TGTGCCAGCCGGACTAGCGGTACCTACGAGCAGTACTTC.